These 15 T cell receptor beta chains share one sample of origin, sequenced in a study of cytomegalovirus exposure and HLA in healthy donors. Amplification used 60 Vbeta primers and 13 Jbeta primers. Clones were sequenced by immunoSEQ multiplex PCR, and TCRdb holds only the in-frame ones, with some missing. The sample contains roughly 120,000 clones, over 60% of which appear only once. Source material: PBMCs. The receptors were sampled from a woman aged 25 to 39 in good health and CMV-seronegative.

This clone was found a few times. The chain combines TRBV7-9 with TRBJ2-2, with a weak D call TRBD1 (6 bases). Trimming pared 5 bases from V and 5 bases from J, leaving 9 bases between. Germline V lookup: CDR1 SEHNR, CDR2 FQNEAQ (reference sequence). The CDR3 runs to 13 residues. CDR3 bases: TGTGCCAGCAGCCCCCAGGGGACCGGGGAGCTGTTTTTT. Translated: CASSPQGTGELFF.

The rearrangement links TRBV7-2 to TRBJ2-5, with 10 bases matching TRBD1. The V gene end was trimmed by 1 base and the J gene end by 6 bases; junction bases not matched to a gene: 5. From germline, CDR1 is SGHTA and CDR2 FQGNSA. This CDR3 has 15 residues. CDR3 nucleotide sequence: TGTGCCAGCAGCTTAGGACAGGGGGCGGGGAAGACCCAGTACTTC. It specifies CASSLGQGAGKTQYF. Full variable domain (rest looked up from reference TRBV7-2 and TRBJ2-5): GAGVSQSPSNKVTEKGKDVELRCDPISGHTALYWYRQSLGQGLEFLIYFQGNSAPDKSGLPSDRFSAERTGGSVSTLTIQRTQQEDSAVYLCASSLGQGAGKTQYFGPGTRLLVL.

This chain joins TRBV30 and TRBJ1-1; D unclear. The CDR3 is 15 amino acids. Trimming shortened V by 0 bases and J by 0 bases, and 11 bases separated the two germline ends. Germline V gene data show CDR1 as GTSNPN and CDR2 as SVGIG (reference sequence). CDR3 coding DNA: TGTGCCTGGAGTGTCCCGCAGATATTGAACACTGAAGCTTTCTTT. It yields the protein CAWSVPQILNTEAFF.

This rearrangement joins TRBV4-1 to TRBJ1-4; D not certain. Germline loops: CDR1 MGHRA, CDR2 YSYEKL. This CDR3 region has 14 residues. Trimming pared 2 bases from V and 0 bases from J, leaving 4 bases between. DNA of the CDR3: TGCGCCAGCAGCCAATTCGCAACTAATGAAAAACTGTTTTTT. It translates to CASSQFATNEKLFF.

V gene TRBV10-2 combines with J gene TRBJ2-2; D gene unclear. There are 13 residues in the CDR3. The germline CDR1 and CDR2 sequences are WSHSY and SAAADI. Trimming shortened V by 2 bases and J by 3 bases, and 4 bases separated the two germline ends. CDR3 DNA sequence: TGCGCCAGCAGTGAGATCTACACCGGGGAGCTGTTTTTT. Its translation is CASSEIYTGELFF.

V and J are TRBV30 and TRBJ2-5, with D uncertain. The length of the CDR3 is 12 residues. Germline CDR1 is GTSNPN and CDR2 is SVGIG (reference sequence). The V and J ends lost 6 bases and 2 bases respectively, with 10 bases between them. The DNA for the CDR3 is TGTGCCTGTGCGCCCCCACAAGAGACCCAGTACTTC. This codes for CACAPPQETQYF. Supplemented by reference TRBV30 and TRBJ2-5, the full variable domain reads SQTIHQWPATLVQPVGSPLSLECTVEGTSNPNLYWYRQAAGRGLQLLFYSVGIGQISSEVPQNLSASRPQDRQFILSSKKLLLSDSGFYLCACAPPQETQYFGPGTRLLVL.

The table lists this clone with a count of one. The J gene is TRBJ2-3, the V gene TRBV7-3; 9 bases are a match to TRBD2. Germline CDR1 reads SGHTA; CDR2 reads FQGTGA. J gave up 3 bases and V 3 bases, and 4 bases lay outside the gene matches. CDR3 length: 15 amino acids. CDR3 region: CASSFSGSGTDTQYF. In nucleotides, the CDR3 is TGTGCCAGCAGCTTTAGCGGGAGTGGGACAGATACGCAGTATTTT.

This clone showed up just a few times. The genes are TRBV30 and TRBJ1-5; D possibly corresponds to TRBD1 (6 bases). Between the trimmed V and J ends, which lost 2 bases and 2 bases, there was a span of 16 bases. CDR3 length: 16 amino acids. Germline V lookup: CDR1 GTSNPN, CDR2 SVGIG (reference sequence). CDR3 protein: CAWSKTGRGGNQPQHF. The CDR3 nucleotides are TGTGCCTGGAGTAAGACAGGCCGGGGTGGCAATCAGCCCCAGCATTTT.

The chain links TRBV7-6 to TRBJ2-7; weak D call: TRBD2 (6 bases). The CDR3 loop spans 15 amino acids. The ends were cut back, 2 bases at V and 7 bases at J, with 18 bases in the middle. CDR1 SGHVS and CDR2 FNYEAQ come from the germline V gene. This CDR3 is CASSLLQGGTREQYF. Here the CDR3 DNA reads TGTGCCAGCAGCTTACTCCAGGGAGGTACCCGGGAGCAGTACTTC.

This rearrangement joins TRBV2 to TRBJ2-1; 12 bases are a match to TRBD2. Germline V gives CDR1 SNHLY, CDR2 FYNNEI. V shed 6 bases and J 3 bases; nucleotides not matched to a gene: 9. The CDR3 contains 17 residues. The CDR3 sequence is CASSFGLAGPLYNEQFF. CDR3 DNA: TGTGCCAGCAGCTTCGGACTAGCGGGACCCCTCTACAATGAGCAGTTCTTC.

This clone has just one count. This sequence joins TRBV5-6 and TRBJ2-5; no clear D gene. Trimming removed 5 bases at V and 4 bases at J, with 12 bases between. Germline-derived CDR1 and CDR2 are SGHDT and YYEEEE. This CDR3 has 13 amino acids. The CDR3 coding sequence is TGTGCCAGCAGTGTCTTCATAGCAGAGACCCAGTACTTC. This sequence encodes CASSVFIAETQYF.

A few counts support this clone. The chain links TRBV7-2 to TRBJ2-5; 9 bases are shared with TRBD2. The CDR3 is made up of 16 amino acids. Germline V gene sequence: CDR1 SGHTA, CDR2 FQGNSA. V lost 5 bases to trimming and J lost 1 base; unmatched junction nucleotides: 8. The CDR3 spells CASSRTSVPSQETQYF. The CDR3 DNA is TGTGCCAGCAGCCGGACTAGCGTACCGAGCCAAGAGACCCAGTACTTC.

The chain combines TRBV19 with TRBJ1-5; TRBD1 aligns across 8 bases. Trimming cost V 6 bases and J 2 bases; bases outside gene matches: 6. Germline loops: CDR1 LNHDA, CDR2 SQIVND (reference sequence). This CDR3 is 15 amino acids long. For the CDR3, the DNA is TGTGCCAGTAGCCCACAGGGGGGTGGCAATCAGCCCCAGCATTTT. It specifies CASSPQGGGNQPQHF.

The V gene is TRBV4-3, the J gene TRBJ2-7, with TRBD2 as a possible D gene (6 bases). Trimming shortened V by 4 bases and J by 3 bases, and 10 bases separated the two germline ends. This CDR3 is built from 13 residues. CDR1 and CDR2 (germline): LGHNA, YSLEER. Here the CDR3 reads CASSPGENYEQYF. For the CDR3, the DNA is TGCGCCAGCAGCCCGGGAGAAAACTACGAGCAGTACTTC.

The chain joins TRBV29-1 to TRBJ1-2; no clear D gene. CDR1 SQVTM and CDR2 ANQGSEA come from the germline V gene. CDR3 length: 14 amino acids. The V gene lost 0 bases and the J gene lost 4 bases, with 12 bases spanning the gap. CDR3 DNA sequence: TGCAGCGTTGAAGATCAAGAGGGAGCCTATGGCTACACCTTC. It is translated as CSVEDQEGAYGYTF.